Below are 30 T cell receptor beta chains sequenced from a single sample in a study of cytomegalovirus exposure and HLA in healthy donors. PCR amplification relied on 60 Vbeta primers (plus 13 Jbeta primers). Produced via immunoSEQ multiplex PCR; TCRdb's table is partial and in-frame only. The table shows 150,000 to 200,000 clones, with under 85% occurring only once. Sequencing was carried out using PBMCs. The receptors here all came from a man aged 18 to 30 in good health and CMV-seronegative.

V gene TRBV5-1 combines with J gene TRBJ2-2; 9 nucleotides agree with TRBD1. The germline V gene has CDR1 SGHRS and CDR2 YFSETQ. V dropped 3 bases and J dropped 4; count of bases not matched to a gene: 7. This CDR3 is 16 amino acids long. CDR3 bases: TGCGCCAGCAGCTCAACAGGGGGCGTGAGCACCGGGGAGCTGTTTTTT. The encoded protein is CASSSTGGVSTGELFF. Variable domain in full (rest from reference TRBV5-1 and TRBJ2-2): KAGVTQTPRYLIKTRGQQVTLSCSPISGHRSVSWYQQTPGQGLQFLFEYFSETQRNKGNFPGRFSGRQFSNSRSEMNVSTLELGDSALYLCASSSTGGVSTGELFFGEGSRLTVL.

This clone was found a few times. This chain joins TRBV6-5 and TRBJ2-7, with a possible D match to TRBD2 (5 bases). Trimming cost V 5 bases and J 3 bases, with 11 bases left between them. The CDR3 runs 13 residues. Per the germline V gene, CDR1 is MNHEY and CDR2 is SVGAGI. The CDR3 reads CASSPPGIYEQYF. CDR3 bases: TGTGCCAGCAGTCCCCCCGGGATCTACGAGCAGTACTTC.

In its sample, this clone was seen a few times. J is TRBJ2-2 and V is TRBV7-9, with D tentatively TRBD2 (5 bases). Germline V lookup: CDR1 SEHNR, CDR2 FQNEAQ (reference sequence). The CDR3 consists of 14 residues. The ends were cut back, 2 bases at V and 4 bases at J, with 8 bases in the middle. CDR3 in amino acids: CASSLMRVTGELFF. CDR3 DNA sequence: TGTGCCAGCAGCTTAATGAGGGTCACCGGGGAGCTGTTTTTT.

A few counts support this clone. This chain uses TRBV6-5 with TRBJ2-4; a possible D gene is TRBD1 (6 bases). The CDR3 runs to 14 residues. Trimming took 5 bases from V and 7 from J, leaving 15 bases between them. Germline lookup yields CDR1 MNHEY and CDR2 SVGAGI. CDR3 residues: CASSQLDSLNIQYF. In DNA form, the CDR3 reads TGTGCCAGCAGTCAGCTGGACAGCCTTAACATTCAGTACTTC.

The rearrangement joins TRBV2 to TRBJ2-7, with 10 bases fitting TRBD2. This CDR3 comprises 13 residues. After removal of 8 bases from V and 4 bases from J, the junction contained 5 bases not matched to a gene. Germline V lookup: CDR1 SNHLY, CDR2 FYNNEI. The CDR3 coding sequence is TGTGCCAGCCGCGGTAGCGGGGGGTACGAGCAGTACTTC. Protein sequence: CASRGSGGYEQYF. The full variable domain, completed using reference TRBV2 and TRBJ2-7, is EPEVTQTPSHQVTQMGQEVILRCVPISNHLYFYWYRQILGQKVEFLVSFYNNEISEKSEIFDDQFSVERPDGSNFTLKIRSTKLEDSAMYFCASRGSGGYEQYFGPGTRLTVT.

This chain connects TRBV2 to TRBJ1-1, with D unresolved. V lost 1 base and J 1 base, leaving 10 bases between the germline ends. The germline V gene has CDR1 SNHLY and CDR2 FYNNEI. The CDR3 loop spans 15 amino acids. This chain's CDR3 is CASSEESRRNTEAFF. The CDR3 region has the DNA TGTGCCAGCAGTGAAGAATCCCGGAGGAACACTGAAGCTTTCTTT. Using reference TRBV2 and TRBJ1-1 for the parts outside the CDR3, the full variable domain is EPEVTQTPSHQVTQMGQEVILRCVPISNHLYFYWYRQILGQKVEFLVSFYNNEISEKSEIFDDQFSVERPDGSNFTLKIRSTKLEDSAMYFCASSEESRRNTEAFFGQGTRLTVV.

The chain joins TRBV4-1 to TRBJ1-5, with D tentatively TRBD1 (5 bases). In germline, CDR1 is MGHRA, CDR2 YSYEKL. V was shortened by 0 bases and J by 3 bases, with 9 bases between the two germline ends. The CDR3 spans 15 residues. Written as DNA, the CDR3 is TGCGCCAGCAGCCAAGATAGGGGCTACAATCAGCCCCAGCATTTT. It yields the protein CASSQDRGYNQPQHF.

This clone occurred once. This rearrangement joins TRBV7-2 to TRBJ2-1, with 11 bases identical to TRBD2. The CDR3 runs 18 residues. Germline V lookup: CDR1 SGHTA, CDR2 FQGNSA. V shed 1 base, J shed 1 base, and the junction held 6 bases outside the gene matches. The CDR3 region is CASSLVVRLAGSYNEQFF. CDR3 nucleotide sequence: TGTGCCAGCAGCTTAGTTGTGCGACTAGCGGGATCCTACAATGAGCAGTTCTTC.

The chain links TRBV7-9 to TRBJ2-1; 8 positions match TRBD1. With V trimmed by 1 base and J by 8 bases, 7 bases remained unmatched. The CDR3 length is 15 residues. From germline, CDR1 is SEHNR and CDR2 FQNEAQ (reference sequence). This CDR3 is CASSLGPLTGDEQFF. For the CDR3, the DNA is TGTGCCAGCAGCTTAGGGCCCCTGACAGGGGATGAGCAGTTCTTC.

V is TRBV7-9 and J is TRBJ1-1, with D hard to call. Germline CDR1 SEHNR, CDR2 FQNEAQ (reference sequence). This CDR3 is built from 16 residues. V lost 0 bases to trimming and J lost 2 bases, with 13 bases between them. The DNA for the CDR3 is TGTGCCAGCAGCTTAGCTAGCGTAAAGATAAACACTGAAGCTTTCTTT. It codes for CASSLASVKINTEAFF.

The chain has TRBV11-3 and TRBJ2-7, with TRBD1 matching over 8 bases. There are 15 residues in the CDR3. Germline V gene data show CDR1 as SGHNT and CDR2 as YENEEA. V dropped 5 bases and J dropped 0; count of bases not matched to a gene: 6. The CDR3 coding sequence is TGTGCCAGCAGCCCTGGGACAGGTGTCTCCTACGAGCAGTACTTC. Translating it yields CASSPGTGVSYEQYF.

The chain is built from TRBV5-1 and TRBJ2-5, with a weak D call TRBD1 (5 bases). Germline V gene data show CDR1 as SGHRS and CDR2 as YFSETQ. This CDR3 is 14 amino acids long. Trimming took 0 bases from V and 3 from J, leaving 9 bases between them. This CDR3 is CASSLGGREETQYF. The CDR3 DNA is TGCGCCAGCAGCTTGGGCGGCAGGGAAGAGACCCAGTACTTC.

This clone is judged medium-sized. The rearrangement uses TRBV15 and TRBJ2-3; the match to TRBD2 covers 9 bases. V lost 0 bases and J lost 5; bases outside the gene matches: 3. The germline V gene has CDR1 LNHNV and CDR2 YYDKDF (reference sequence). CDR3 length: 15 amino acids. The chain's CDR3 is CATSREAGGVDTQYF. DNA of the CDR3: TGTGCCACCAGCAGAGAAGCGGGGGGTGTAGATACGCAGTATTTT.

The gene calls are TRBV7-9 and TRBJ2-5, with a possible D match to TRBD2 (5 bases). CDR1 SEHNR and CDR2 FQNEAQ come from the germline V gene (reference sequence). The CDR3 is made up of 14 amino acids. The germline V and J ends were trimmed by 8 bases and 1 base, with 14 bases remaining between them. Here the CDR3 DNA reads TGTGCCAGCCAGATCGGGGAAGTCCAAGAGACCCAGTACTTC. Amino acid sequence: CASQIGEVQETQYF.

The rearrangement uses TRBV6-1 and TRBJ1-5; D is unresolved. Germline CDR1 MNHNS, CDR2 SASEGT. The V end was cut by 4 bases, the J end by 12 bases, with 13 bases between. The CDR3 runs to 12 residues. CDR3 in DNA: TGTGCCAGCAGTGCACCGAGGAATAGCCAGCATTTT. This codes for CASSAPRNSQHF.

The chain links TRBV9 to TRBJ2-7; 9 bases line up with TRBD1. The CDR3 loop spans 15 amino acids. CDR1 and CDR2 (germline): SGDLS, YYNGEE. The junction had 8 bases not matched to a gene; V was cut back by 4 bases and J by 3 bases. The CDR3 loop is CASSRRDRVIYEQYF. Written as DNA, the CDR3 is TGTGCCAGCAGCAGAAGGGACAGGGTTATCTACGAGCAGTACTTC.

This clone showed up just once. This chain uses TRBV5-4 with TRBJ2-5; 7 positions match TRBD1. The CDR3 has 14 amino acids. After removal of 4 bases from V and 1 base from J, the junction contained 4 bases not matched to a gene. CDR1 is SGHNT, CDR2 YYREEE, per germline (reference sequence). The CDR3 is CASSVTGTQETQYF. CDR3 DNA: TGTGCCAGCAGCGTGACAGGGACCCAAGAGACCCAGTACTTC.

The J gene is TRBJ2-3, the V gene TRBV29-1, with a tentative D call TRBD1 (5 bases). V lost 6 bases and J 0 bases, leaving 19 bases between the germline ends. This CDR3 contains 16 residues. The germline gives CDR1 SQVTM, CDR2 ANQGSEA. The CDR3 region is CSVGTLTASSTDTQYF. The DNA of the CDR3 is TGCAGCGTAGGAACCTTGACAGCTTCTAGCACAGATACGCAGTATTTT.

The genes are TRBV7-9 and TRBJ2-1, with D unresolved. Germline V gene sequence: CDR1 SEHNR, CDR2 FQNEAQ (reference sequence). V lost 1 base, J lost 8 bases, and 6 bases lay in between. The length of the CDR3 is 12 residues. The CDR3 loop reads CASSLVQYEQFF. The CDR3 DNA reads as TGTGCCAGCAGCTTAGTTCAGTATGAGCAGTTCTTC. Together with reference TRBV7-9 and TRBJ2-1, the CDR3 gives the full variable domain: DTGVSQNPRHKITKRGQNVTFRCDPISEHNRLYWYRQTLGQGPEFLTYFQNEAQLEKSRLLSDRFSAERPKGSFSTLEIQRTEQGDSAMYLCASSLVQYEQFFGPGTRLTVL.

The rearrangement links TRBV18 to TRBJ1-6, with D tentatively TRBD1 (5 bases). V lost 2 bases, J lost 1 base, and 9 bases lay in between. Germline assignment: CDR1 KGHSH and CDR2 LQKENI. CDR3 length: 16 residues. The CDR3 sequence: CASSPNRGSYNSPLHF. The DNA for the CDR3 is TGTGCCAGCTCACCAAATAGGGGTTCCTATAATTCACCCCTCCACTTT.

This chain links TRBV27 with TRBJ2-3; D not resolved. V was pared by 3 bases and J by 1 base, with 11 bases between. The germline CDR1 and CDR2 sequences are MNHEY and SMNVEV (reference sequence). This CDR3 region has 15 residues. The CDR3 sequence: CASSLLGPGTDTQYF. CDR3 DNA sequence: TGTGCCAGCAGTTTGCTGGGCCCCGGCACAGATACGCAGTATTTT.

The chain carries TRBV4-1 and TRBJ2-1, with a possible D match to TRBD2 (5 bases). CDR3 length: 16 amino acids. Germline CDR1 is MGHRA and CDR2 is YSYEKL. V was pared by 1 base and J by 6 bases, with 16 bases between. The CDR3 DNA is TGCGCCAGCAGCCAAGGGGGTGGGAGAAGGCCCAATGAGCAGTTCTTC. Protein product: CASSQGGGRRPNEQFF.

V is TRBV7-8 and J is TRBJ2-3, with 7 nucleotides matching TRBD1. With 4 bases clipped from V and 5 bases from J, the junction kept 9 bases outside the gene matches. CDR1 SGHVS and CDR2 FQNEAQ come from the germline V gene. The CDR3 is 15 residues long. The chain's CDR3 is CASSWRQGAKDTQYF. The CDR3 DNA sequence: TGTGCCAGCAGCTGGAGACAGGGCGCAAAAGATACGCAGTATTTT.

The chain is built from TRBV15 and TRBJ1-3; possible D gene TRBD1, 6 bases. Germline CDR1 and CDR2: LNHNV and YYDKDF (reference sequence). V lost 0 bases, J lost 7 bases, and 13 bases lay in between. CDR3 length equals 15 residues. The CDR3 coding sequence is TGTGCCACCAGCAGAGATCTGTGGACAGATAACACCATATATTTT. Its translation: CATSRDLWTDNTIYF.

This chain links TRBV15 with TRBJ2-7, with D possibly matching TRBD1 (5 bases). V was shortened by 6 bases and J by 5 bases, with 20 bases between the two germline ends. Per germline, CDR1 LNHNV and CDR2 YYDKDF (reference sequence). CDR3 length: 15 residues. CDR3 protein: CATSTPTQGIHEQYF. CDR3 bases: TGTGCCACCAGTACTCCCACTCAGGGCATCCACGAGCAGTACTTC.

The gene calls are TRBV7-9 and TRBJ1-2, with unresolved D. The CDR3 loop spans 13 amino acids. Germline CDR1 is SEHNR and CDR2 is FQNEAQ (reference sequence). V was shortened by 5 bases and J by 7 bases, with 14 bases between the two germline ends. CDR3 sequence: CASSSPSLTGYTF. In DNA, the CDR3 is TGTGCCAGCAGCAGCCCTTCACTAACTGGCTACACCTTC. The complete variable domain, with remaining parts taken from reference TRBV7-9 and TRBJ1-2, reads DTGVSQNPRHKITKRGQNVTFRCDPISEHNRLYWYRQTLGQGPEFLTYFQNEAQLEKSRLLSDRFSAERPKGSFSTLEIQRTEQGDSAMYLCASSSPSLTGYTFGSGTRLTVV.

This clone was detected a few times. This chain joins TRBV4-1 and TRBJ2-2, with 8 bases identical to TRBD1. Germline V lookup: CDR1 MGHRA, CDR2 YSYEKL. V lost 2 bases, J lost 3 bases, and 5 bases stayed unmatched. The CDR3 sequence is 16 residues long. The CDR3 nucleotides read TGCGCCAGCAGCCAATTTGAGACAGGGGACACCGGGGAGCTGTTTTTT. It encodes CASSQFETGDTGELFF.

The chain recombines TRBV7-9 with TRBJ1-3, with 8 nucleotides matching TRBD1. Per germline, CDR1 SEHNR and CDR2 FQNEAQ (reference sequence). V was clipped by 4 bases and J by 4 bases; unmatched bases: 6. The CDR3 runs to 15 residues. The chain's CDR3 is CASSYGQGDGNTIYF. In DNA, the CDR3 is TGTGCCAGCAGCTATGGACAGGGCGACGGAAACACCATATATTTT.

The chain employs TRBV19 and TRBJ1-5; TRBD1 matches at 7 bases. The germline V gene encodes CDR1 LNHDA and CDR2 SQIVND (reference sequence). This CDR3 region has 15 residues. V shed 3 bases, J shed 4 bases, and the junction held 6 bases outside the gene matches. CDR3 sequence (DNA): TGTGCCAGTAGTATGGGGACAGCCATTAATCAGCCCCAGCATTTT. This gives the protein CASSMGTAINQPQHF. Filled out from reference TRBV19 and TRBJ1-5, the complete variable domain reads DGGITQSPKYLFRKEGQNVTLSCEQNLNHDAMYWYRQDPGQGLRLIYYSQIVNDFQKGDIAEGYSVSREKKESFPLTVTSAQKNPTAFYLCASSMGTAINQPQHFGDGTRLSIL.

This clone has a single count. The rearrangement links TRBV5-1 to TRBJ2-2; 13 bases fit TRBD2. The CDR3 is made up of 14 amino acids. Germline V gives CDR1 SGHRS, CDR2 YFSETQ. The junction had 1 base not matched to a gene; V was cut back by 5 bases and J by 6 bases. The CDR3 DNA follows: TGCGCCAGCAGTACTAGCGGGGGGGCCGGGGAGCTGTTTTTT. Amino acids: CASSTSGGAGELFF.